One sample yielded the 28 T cell receptor beta chains listed below, sequenced in a study of cytomegalovirus exposure and HLA in healthy donors. Clones were sequenced by immunoSEQ multiplex PCR, and TCRdb holds only the in-frame ones, with some missing. There are hundreds of thousands of clones in the sample; 80% to 90% occur only once, and 2% to 2.5% lies in the top ten. Sequencing used PBMCs. The source of these receptors is a woman aged 18-29 years in good health and CMV-seropositive.

The chain links TRBV4-1 to TRBJ1-1, with a possible D match to TRBD1 (6 bases). The germline V and J ends were trimmed by 4 bases and 0 bases, with 18 bases remaining between them. The CDR3 has 17 residues. Germline CDR1 and CDR2: MGHRA and YSYEKL. CDR3 sequence: CASSPAPGHIMNTEAFF. The CDR3 nucleotides are TGCGCCAGCAGCCCAGCACCGGGACACATCATGAACACTGAAGCTTTCTTT.

This chain joins TRBV30 and TRBJ2-7, with a tentative D call TRBD2 (6 bases). Germline CDR1 GTSNPN, CDR2 SVGIG (reference sequence). V was clipped by 0 bases and J by 0 bases, with 18 bases between them. The CDR3 covers 17 residues. The CDR3 protein is CAWSVHPSGLLSYEQYF. In nucleotides, the CDR3 is TGTGCCTGGAGTGTACATCCCTCGGGACTCCTCTCCTACGAGCAGTACTTC. The variable domain in full, with the rest retrieved from reference TRBV30 and TRBJ2-7, is SQTIHQWPATLVQPVGSPLSLECTVEGTSNPNLYWYRQAAGRGLQLLFYSVGIGQISSEVPQNLSASRPQDRQFILSSKKLLLSDSGFYLCAWSVHPSGLLSYEQYFGPGTRLTVT.

The chain has TRBV2 and TRBJ2-3; the D gene is possibly TRBD2 (5 bases). This CDR3 is built from 15 residues. V was pared by 7 bases and J by 6 bases, with 20 bases between. Germline lookup yields CDR1 SNHLY and CDR2 FYNNEI. In DNA, the CDR3 is TGTGCCAGCATTGGGGTTCGAGGGCCGAGGGATACGCAGTATTTT. Its translation is CASIGVRGPRDTQYF.

The V gene is TRBV4-1, the J gene TRBJ2-7; 10 bases agree with TRBD1. Germline-derived CDR1 and CDR2 are MGHRA and YSYEKL. This CDR3 spans 15 amino acids. V gave up 3 bases and J gave up 1 base; unmatched junction bases: 3. The CDR3 reads CASSHPGQGSYEQYF. The DNA for the CDR3 is TGCGCCAGCAGCCACCCGGGACAGGGGTCCTACGAGCAGTACTTC.

The chain carries TRBV4-2 and TRBJ1-5, with 9 nucleotides matching TRBD1. Per germline, CDR1 LGHNA and CDR2 YNFKEQ. This CDR3 has 18 amino acids. With V trimmed by 0 bases and J by 4 bases, 10 bases remained unmatched. The CDR3 region has the DNA TGTGCCAGCAGCCAAGATGCGAAAATAGGACAGGGGAATCAGCCCCAGCATTTT. Residues: CASSQDAKIGQGNQPQHF.

The genes are TRBV27 and TRBJ2-7; 7 nucleotides align to TRBD1. Trimming took 4 bases from V and 3 from J; bases not matched to a gene: 12. This CDR3 is built from 16 residues. Per germline, CDR1 MNHEY and CDR2 SMNVEV (reference sequence). The CDR3 DNA sequence: TGTGCCAGCAGTTCCACTCATCCGGACAGGATCTACGAGCAGTACTTC. Protein: CASSSTHPDRIYEQYF.

This rearrangement joins TRBV10-1 to TRBJ1-1; D is perhaps TRBD1 (5 bases). V was trimmed by 2 bases and J by 5 bases, leaving 9 bases between them. The length of the CDR3 is 13 residues. CDR1 and CDR2 from the germline V gene are WNHNN and SYGVQD (reference sequence). The CDR3 here is CASSEQGLTEAFF. CDR3 coding DNA: TGCGCCAGCAGTGAGCAGGGTTTAACTGAAGCTTTCTTT.

The rearrangement uses TRBV7-9 and TRBJ1-1; tentative D call: TRBD1 (6 bases). Trimming took 10 bases from V and 8 from J, leaving 20 bases between them. The CDR3 has 13 residues. Germline lookup yields CDR1 SEHNR and CDR2 FQNEAQ (reference sequence). The CDR3 DNA follows: TGTGCCACACTACGACCCACAGGGTCCGAAGCTTTCTTT. Its translation: CATLRPTGSEAFF.

This sequence joins TRBV19 and TRBJ1-1, with unresolved D. The CDR3 extends over 13 amino acids. V dropped 1 base and J dropped 6 bases, with 9 bases sitting between them. Germline values: CDR1 LNHDA, CDR2 SQIVND (reference sequence). The CDR3 nucleotides are TGTGCCAGTAGTATAGTGTGGAGGGCTGAAGCTTTCTTT. Amino acid sequence: CASSIVWRAEAFF. Drawing the rest from reference TRBV19 and TRBJ1-1, the complete variable domain is DGGITQSPKYLFRKEGQNVTLSCEQNLNHDAMYWYRQDPGQGLRLIYYSQIVNDFQKGDIAEGYSVSREKKESFPLTVTSAQKNPTAFYLCASSIVWRAEAFFGQGTRLTVV.

The rearrangement joins TRBV28 to TRBJ2-3; weak D call: TRBD1 (5 bases). The CDR3 is made up of 15 amino acids. The V end lost 10 bases, the J end lost 2 bases, and 19 bases lay between the germline ends. Per germline, CDR1 MDHEN and CDR2 SYDVKM. Written as DNA, the CDR3 is TGTGCCACCCTGGATGGGGCAGCCTCCACAGATACGCAGTATTTT. It encodes CATLDGAASTDTQYF.

The chain recombines TRBV30 with TRBJ2-5; 7 bases are shared with TRBD2. Germline CDR1 is GTSNPN and CDR2 is SVGIG (reference sequence). Trimming cost V 0 bases and J 5 bases; bases outside gene matches: 9. The CDR3 loop spans 15 amino acids. This CDR3 reads CAWSVEPLAAETQYF. CDR3 DNA: TGTGCCTGGAGTGTAGAACCTCTAGCGGCGGAGACCCAGTACTTC.

The chain joins TRBV6-1 to TRBJ2-5; D uncertain. V gave up 0 bases and J gave up 2 bases, with 10 bases separating them. Germline V gene lookup returns CDR1 MNHNS and CDR2 SASEGT. This CDR3 region has 15 residues. The CDR3 nucleotides read TGTGCCAGCAGTGAAGCCTCAGGCATACAAGAGACCCAGTACTTC. This encodes CASSEASGIQETQYF.

The chain is built from TRBV27 and TRBJ2-3; 8 nucleotides agree with TRBD2. The CDR3 runs 21 residues. The V gene's germline CDR1 is MNHEY and CDR2 SMNVEV (reference sequence). Trimming cost V 4 bases and J 2 bases; bases outside gene matches: 23. The CDR3 is CASSSLGGSSPGREDTDTQYF. Here the CDR3 DNA reads TGTGCCAGCAGTTCCCTAGGGGGTAGCAGCCCCGGGAGGGAGGACACAGATACGCAGTATTTT.

This chain joins TRBV27 and TRBJ1-2, with D tentatively TRBD1 (6 bases). V was pared by 6 bases and J by 1 base, with 15 bases between. CDR1 is MNHEY and CDR2 is SMNVEV in the germline V gene (reference sequence). The CDR3 sequence is 15 residues long. CDR3 region: CASRAYREGNYGYTF. CDR3 sequence (DNA): TGTGCCAGCAGGGCTTACAGGGAGGGTAACTATGGCTACACCTTC.

The chain links TRBV28 to TRBJ1-2; D unclear. This CDR3 is 13 amino acids long. Germline V gene data show CDR1 as MDHEN and CDR2 as SYDVKM. Trimming left V 3 bases short and J 5 bases short, with 10 bases between. CDR3 sequence (DNA): TGTGCCAGCAGTTTTTCCCCCGCGTATGGCTACACCTTC. Encoded protein: CASSFSPAYGYTF.

V is TRBV27 and J is TRBJ1-1; D remains ambiguous. The V end was cut by 5 bases, the J end by 4 bases, with 8 bases between. CDR3 length: 12 residues. Germline CDR1 MNHEY, CDR2 SMNVEV (reference sequence). CDR3: CASSTSGTEAFF. CDR3 DNA: TGTGCCAGCAGTACTAGCGGCACTGAAGCTTTCTTT.

The rearrangement joins TRBV14 to TRBJ1-1; a weak D match, TRBD1 (5 bases). The CDR3 has 15 amino acids. The ends were cut back, 2 bases at V and 6 bases at J, with 16 bases in the middle. CDR1 is SGHDN and CDR2 is FVKESK in the germline V gene. The CDR3 sequence: CASSQFGGSFAEAFF. CDR3 sequence (DNA): TGTGCCAGCAGCCAATTCGGGGGGAGCTTCGCTGAAGCTTTCTTT.

The V and J genes are TRBV5-1 and TRBJ2-7; 12 positions match TRBD2. The germline V gene has CDR1 SGHRS and CDR2 YFSETQ. After removal of 4 bases from V and 2 bases from J, the junction contained 4 bases not matched to a gene. The CDR3 has 15 amino acids. Written as DNA, the CDR3 is TGCGCCAGCAGCCGGACTAGCGGGACTACCTACGAGCAGTACTTC. It encodes CASSRTSGTTYEQYF.

This clone has just a few counts. The chain couples TRBV30 to TRBJ1-5, with TRBD1 matching 7 bases. Germline CDR1 is GTSNPN and CDR2 is SVGIG (reference sequence). The CDR3 runs 16 residues. Trimming took 0 bases from V and 5 from J; bases not matched to a gene: 10. CDR3 residues: CAWSVQGQGEHQPQHF. The CDR3 DNA sequence: TGTGCCTGGAGTGTACAGGGGCAGGGCGAACATCAGCCCCAGCATTTT.

The CDR3 loop is CASSQVAGGPNEQYF. In DNA form, the CDR3 reads TGTGCCAGCAGCCAAGTTGCGGGAGGGCCCAACGAGCAGTACTTC. The chain has TRBV14 and TRBJ2-7; TRBD2 aligns across 9 bases. Germline trimming cut 1 base from V and 5 bases from J; bases unmatched to any gene: 6. The V gene's germline CDR1 is SGHDN and CDR2 FVKESK. The CDR3 contains 15 residues. The complete variable domain, with remaining parts taken from reference TRBV14 and TRBJ2-7, reads EAGVTQFPSHSVIEKGQTVTLRCDPISGHDNLYWYRRVMGKEIKFLLHFVKESKQDESGMPNNRFLAERTGGTYSTLKVQPAELEDSGVYFCASSQVAGGPNEQYFGPGTRLTVT.

Regarding this clone: One junction end disagrees with the germline gene, perhaps due to a read error. The rearrangement joins TRBV6-7 to TRBJ2-7; TRBD1 matches 7 bases. TRBV6-7 is an ORF, and what it does is uncertain. This CDR3 comprises 18 residues. CDR3 sequence reads: CASSDSGTAEPGPEEQYF. Here the CDR3 DNA reads TGTGCCAGCAGTGACTCCGGGACAGCGGAACCGGGACCCGAGGAGCAGTACTTC.

V and J are TRBV5-1 and TRBJ1-1, with a tentative D call TRBD1 (5 bases). With 0 bases removed from V and 6 bases from J, the gap between germline ends came to 12 bases. This CDR3 comprises 14 residues. Germline values: CDR1 SGHRS, CDR2 YFSETQ. For the CDR3, the DNA is TGCGCCAGCAGCTTGGCTAGGGGATTCGCTGAAGCTTTCTTT. Translation gives CASSLARGFAEAFF.

The chain combines TRBV6-5 with TRBJ2-1, with D tentatively TRBD2 (6 bases). The germline V gene encodes CDR1 MNHEY and CDR2 SVGAGI. The V gene lost 5 bases and the J gene lost 10 bases, with 12 bases spanning the gap. There are 12 residues in the CDR3. The CDR3 region has the DNA TGTGCCAGCAGTCCCGCGGGAAGCGAGCAGTTCTTC. This sequence encodes CASSPAGSEQFF.

The chain combines TRBV6-5 with TRBJ2-1; TRBD1 matches at 7 bases. Germline V gene data show CDR1 as MNHEY and CDR2 as SVGAGI. The V segment lost 5 bases and the J segment 8 bases; nucleotides outside the gene matches: 12. There are 15 residues in the CDR3. CDR3 amino acids: CASSQTGTVADEQFF. CDR3 DNA: TGTGCCAGCAGTCAGACAGGGACGGTTGCCGATGAGCAGTTCTTC.

The chain couples TRBV7-2 to TRBJ2-1; TRBD2 aligns across 7 bases. V was pared by 7 bases and J by 2 bases, with 11 bases of the junction left unmatched. The germline V gene has CDR1 SGHTA and CDR2 FQGNSA. CDR3 size: 16 residues. This CDR3 reads CASTPRSGITYNEQFF. Written as DNA, the CDR3 is TGTGCCAGCACCCCTCGGAGCGGGATCACCTACAATGAGCAGTTCTTC.

As regards this clone: The limits of the CDR3 on the DNA are not certain, so only TCRdb's listed CDR3 is given. The V and J genes are TRBV21-1 and TRBJ2-7; TRBD1 is the table's D call and was not checked against the DNA. TRBV21-1 is assigned pseudogene status. The CDR3 has 14 residues if both end residues are counted. CDR3 in amino acids: CASFGPGSSYEQYF.

The V call is TRBV5-4, the J call TRBJ2-5; no clear D. CDR1 and CDR2 from the germline V gene are SGHNT and YYREEE (reference sequence). The CDR3 contains 14 residues. V was clipped by 0 bases and J by 5 bases, with 11 bases between them. CDR3 nucleotides: TGTGCCAGCAGCTTGGACGGAACCAGGGAGACCCAGTACTTC. Amino acid sequence: CASSLDGTRETQYF. Variable domain in full (rest from reference TRBV5-4 and TRBJ2-5): ETGVTQSPTHLIKTRGQQVTLRCSSQSGHNTVSWYQQALGQGPQFIFQYYREEENGRGNFPPRFSGLQFPNYSSELNVNALELDDSALYLCASSLDGTRETQYFGPGTRLLVL.

The V and J genes are TRBV5-8 and TRBJ2-7; no reliable D call. The V gene lost 0 bases and the J gene lost 2 bases, with 24 bases spanning the gap. This CDR3 comprises 19 residues. Germline assignment: CDR1 SGHTS and CDR2 YDEGEE. The CDR3 DNA follows: TGTGCCAGCAGCTTGGTTACCGGCGGTCCGGGTGACCTTACCTACGAGCAGTACTTC. This translates into CASSLVTGGPGDLTYEQYF.